A single TCR beta chain is shown here with its context. The antigen remains unidentified. These data come from a study of OX40 agonist ivuxolimab in advanced cancers. As for the study in general: Ivuxolimab is a fully human IgG2 antibody that activates OX40 (CD134). The study's findings and limits: Researchers did not establish what antigens the expanded peripheral T cells target. Nonresponders, in some cases, also had low normalized T-cell clonal expansion.

The CDR3 extends over 14 amino acids. Libraries were prepared by immunoSEQ multiplex PCR; TCRdb keeps only in-frame clonotypes and omits some of them. The table has fewer than 95,000 clones, roughly 90% seen once. The chain employs TRBV21-1 and TRBJ2-7; no check of the table's D call, TRBD2, against the DNA was made. TRBV21-1 is a pseudogene segment. The source of this sequence is an adult with an advanced solid tumor such as melanoma, head and neck, liver or kidney cancer. Sequencing used CD4+ or CD8+ T cells sorted from blood, obtained in a trial of the OX40 agonist ivuxolimab. The CDR3 nucleotides are TGTGCCAGCAGTAGGTTAGCGGGAAGCTACGAGCAGTACTTC. This encodes CASSRLAGSYEQYF.